This TCR beta chain was sequenced in a study of shared clonotypes between healthy human individuals. This CDR3 is built from 14 residues. The ends lost 4 bases at V and 8 bases at J; junction bases unmatched: 12. Germline lookup yields CDR1 SQVTM and CDR2 ANQGSEA. For sorted subsets, 150 to 200 ng DNA per replicate equaled some 27,000 T cell genomes. Measured with immunoSEQ multiplex PCR; TCRdb has only the in-frame clones, and not every one. This repertoire shows approximately 2.1 million clones, 85% to 95% found once; its top ten account for 0.35% to 0.5%. The chain joins TRBV29-1 to TRBJ1-2; 8 bases map to TRBD1. The sequenced material came from naive CD4+ T cells from PBMCs. Subset given: CD45RA+ positively selected. This clonotype originated in a young man in good health. Some clones in this sample may be carry-over from other donors' samples. CDR3 nucleotide sequence: TGCAGCGTTGCTCCAGGCCAGGGGGCGTTGGGCTACACCTTC. Amino acids: CSVAPGQGALGYTF.